Reported below is one T cell receptor (beta chain). Antigen unknown. Given a much more abundant clone one base away, this may be a read error. From germline, CDR1 is SGHTA and CDR2 FQGNSA. Trimming stripped 11 bases from V and 1 base from J, with 18 bases between. This CDR3 has 14 residues. TCRdb itself ran the 5' RACE reads through MiXCR, one entry per CDR3 protein. The table shows a few hundred thousand distinct CDR3 sequences, with less than 9% occurring only once. The sample is drawn from a study of T cells after yellow fever vaccination. Turning to the study itself: For low cell numbers, libraries were made with SMART-Seq v4 Ultra Low Input.

Study-wide points: The CD4 compartment and the CD8 compartment contained a small share of clonotypes in common.

Sample: CD4+ T cells sorted from PBMCs, taken 15 days after the yellow fever booster vaccination. This chain uses TRBV7-2 with TRBJ2-7; D unclear. This clonotype was sampled from a man in his thirties or forties who received the YFV17D yellow fever vaccine. The CDR3 nucleotides are TGTGCCGTTCGACCTACGGCAGGTTCCTACGAGCAGTACTTC. Translating it yields CAVRPTAGSYEQYF.